A single sample gave rise to the 20 T cell receptor beta chains below, sequenced in a study of vaccination effects on CD4 cells after COVID-19. The data were produced by immunoSEQ multiplex PCR, yet TCRdb's version contains in-frame clones alone and is incomplete. The sample lists tens of thousands of clones; roughly 74% were seen once. Viral peptide pool expansion of antigen-specific CD4+ T cells preceded sequencing in the ViraFEST assay. CD4+ T cells were isolated after around ten days of culture. Having tested negative for nucleocapsid antibodies, the vaccine recipients showed no prior SARS-CoV-2 infection. Their specific antigens are unknown. The specimen was CD4+ T cells from PBMCs cultured with HCoV-NL63 spike peptides, collected before COVID-19 vaccination. All receptors come from a human donor who received a COVID-19 vaccine.

V gene TRBV6-5 combines with J gene TRBJ1-2; a possible D gene is TRBD1 (6 bases). V was cut by 6 bases and J by 5 bases, with 13 bases left in between. This CDR3 has 13 amino acids. Per germline, CDR1 MNHEY and CDR2 SVGAGI. As DNA, the CDR3 is TGTGCCAGCAGAACGGGGGGCGGATATGGCTACACCTTC. This translates into CASRTGGGYGYTF.

The chain joins TRBV28 to TRBJ1-1; no clear D gene. CDR1 and CDR2 from the germline V gene are MDHEN and SYDVKM. V was cut by 2 bases and J by 6 bases, with 7 bases left in between. The CDR3 contains 12 residues. CDR3 in DNA: TGTGCCAGCAGTTTAGCAACTCCTGAAGCTTTCTTT. This translates into CASSLATPEAFF. Based on the CDR3 plus reference TRBV28 and TRBJ1-1, the full variable domain is DVKVTQSSRYLVKRTGEKVFLECVQDMDHENMFWYRQDPGLGLRLIYFSYDVKMKEKGDIPEGYSVSREKKERFSLILESASTNQTSMYLCASSLATPEAFFGQGTRLTVV.

This clone was seen more than once but under ten times. This chain links TRBV7-2 with TRBJ1-3, with unresolved D. The CDR3 contains 14 residues. V was trimmed by 6 bases and J by 8 bases, leaving 17 bases between them. CDR1 SGHTA and CDR2 FQGNSA come from the germline V gene. The CDR3 DNA sequence: TGTGCCAGCAGGAATAATGCAGGTGGTGACACCATATATTTT. This encodes CASRNNAGGDTIYF.

The gene calls are TRBV6-6 and TRBJ2-3; 9 nucleotides align to TRBD2. This CDR3 is built from 13 residues. V shed 1 base and J 11 bases; nucleotides not matched to a gene: 4. Germline V gene sequence: CDR1 MNHNY, CDR2 SVGAGI (reference sequence). CDR3 loop: CASSYFLAGEQYF. CDR3 nucleotides: TGTGCCAGCAGTTACTTCTTAGCGGGGGAGCAGTATTTT.

This chain links TRBV7-8 with TRBJ2-7; 15 nucleotides agree with TRBD2. The germline CDR1 and CDR2 sequences are SGHVS and FQNEAQ. CDR3 length equals 18 residues. Germline trimming cut 5 bases from V and 0 bases from J; bases unmatched to any gene: 8. CDR3 nucleotide sequence: TGTGCCAGCAGCCCATCGGGACTAGCGGGGGGAAGCTCCTACGAGCAGTACGTC. This sequence encodes CASSPSGLAGGSSYEQYV.

The genes are TRBV7-2 and TRBJ2-7, with 13 bases fitting TRBD2. The CDR3 sequence is 16 residues long. Trimming cost V 5 bases and J 6 bases; bases outside gene matches: 10. CDR1 is SGHTA and CDR2 is FQGNSA in the germline V gene. Here the CDR3 reads CASSGPTSGGAFEQYV. The CDR3 nucleotides read TGTGCCAGCAGCGGCCCAACTAGCGGGGGGGCCTTCGAGCAGTACGTC.

This rearrangement joins TRBV4-1 to TRBJ1-2; D possibly corresponds to TRBD1 (5 bases). The germline V gene encodes CDR1 MGHRA and CDR2 YSYEKL. Trimming shortened V by 0 bases and J by 1 base, and 6 bases separated the two germline ends. The CDR3 runs to 14 residues. The CDR3: CASSQDGGNYGYTF. CDR3 in DNA: TGCGCCAGCAGCCAAGACGGGGGTAACTATGGCTACACCTTC.

CDR3 DNA sequence: TGCAGTGCGCCTTCGCCGGGGGGCTACACCTTC. Residues: CSAPSPGGYTF. The chain employs TRBV20-1 and TRBJ1-2, with unresolved D. V was clipped by 6 bases and J by 8 bases, with 13 bases between them. This CDR3 is 11 amino acids long. Germline CDR1 is DFQATT and CDR2 is SNEGSKA (reference sequence).

The rearrangement uses TRBV6-1 and TRBJ1-3; possibly TRBD1 for D (5 bases). The CDR3 runs to 15 residues. The V end lost 3 bases, the J end lost 1 base, and 10 bases lay between the germline ends. The V gene's germline CDR1 is MNHNS and CDR2 SASEGT. CDR3 nucleotide sequence: TGTGCCAGCAGTGACCTAGGGACTTCTGGAAACACCATATATTTT. This translates into CASSDLGTSGNTIYF.

The CDR3 coding sequence is TGCAGCGCCTACAGGGGGCCAGAGACCCAGTACTTC. Translated: CSAYRGPETQYF. The chain carries TRBV29-1 and TRBJ2-5; 9 bases are shared with TRBD1. The CDR3 sequence is 12 residues long. Trimming took 7 bases from V and 4 from J; bases not matched to a gene: 4. Germline V lookup: CDR1 SQVTM, CDR2 ANQGSEA. Complete variable domain (other parts from reference TRBV29-1 and TRBJ2-5): SAVISQKPSRDICQRGTSLTIQCQVDSQVTMMFWYRQQPGQSLTLIATANQGSEATYESGFVIDKFPISRPNLTFSTLTVSNMSPEDSSIYLCSAYRGPETQYFGPGTRLLVL.

The chain couples TRBV19 to TRBJ1-2; a weak D match, TRBD1 (5 bases). Germline V gives CDR1 LNHDA, CDR2 SQIVND (reference sequence). The V gene lost 3 bases and the J gene lost 4 bases, with 12 bases spanning the gap. The CDR3 is 14 amino acids. This CDR3 is CASSIGKGSYGYTF. The CDR3 DNA follows: TGTGCCAGTAGTATTGGCAAGGGGAGCTATGGCTACACCTTC.

The rearrangement joins TRBV10-1 to TRBJ2-7; 12 bases line up with TRBD1. CDR1 and CDR2 from the germline V gene are WNHNN and SYGVQD (reference sequence). V dropped 7 bases and J dropped 3; count of bases not matched to a gene: 22. The CDR3 extends over 20 amino acids. The CDR3 sequence: CASTVKGTGGRNYESYEQYV. For the CDR3, the DNA is TGCGCCAGCACAGTCAAAGGGACAGGGGGCAGAAATTACGAAAGCTACGAGCAGTACGTC.

The rearrangement joins TRBV5-1 to TRBJ2-6; no clear D gene. The germline V gene encodes CDR1 SGHRS and CDR2 YFSETQ. Trimming stripped 4 bases from V and 4 bases from J, with 9 bases between. The CDR3 loop spans 14 amino acids. CDR3 nucleotide sequence: TGCGCCAGCAGCCCCCTGGAGGGGGCCAACGTCCTGACTTTC. Residues: CASSPLEGANVLTF.

V usage is TRBV9 and J usage is TRBJ2-3, with a weak D call TRBD1 (5 bases). The germline gives CDR1 SGDLS, CDR2 YYNGEE. This CDR3 has 16 amino acids. Trimming took off 0 bases at V and 0 bases at J, with 11 bases between the two ends. CDR3 bases: TGTGCCAGCAGCGTAGCCCCCAGGGTAAGCACAGATACGCAGTATTTT. Protein: CASSVAPRVSTDTQYF.

In its sample, this clone was seen a few times. The chain is built from TRBV7-2 and TRBJ2-2; weak D call: TRBD2 (6 bases). CDR3 length: 16 amino acids. With 5 bases removed from V and 1 base from J, the gap between germline ends came to 14 bases. CDR1 and CDR2 from the germline V gene are SGHTA and FQGNSA. DNA of the CDR3: TGTGCCAGCAGCCCGGGACTCGTCGGGAACACCGGGGAGCTGTTTTTT. Protein product: CASSPGLVGNTGELFF.

This chain uses TRBV4-2 with TRBJ1-4; D call uncertain. Trimming removed 4 bases at V and 0 bases at J, with 12 bases between. CDR3 size: 16 residues. Germline V CDR1 and CDR2: LGHNA, YNFKEQ. This chain's CDR3 is CASSRSTGPTNEKLFF. As DNA, the CDR3 is TGTGCCAGCAGCCGATCAACCGGACCAACTAATGAAAAACTGTTTTTT.

The chain has TRBV3-1 (or the pseudogene TRBV3-2) and TRBJ1-2; D uncertain. With 2 bases removed from V and 5 bases from J, the gap between germline ends came to 6 bases. The germline V gene has CDR1 LGHDT and CDR2 YNNKEL (reference sequence). CDR3 length: 12 residues. CDR3 region: CASSQTAYGYTF. For the CDR3, the DNA is TGTGCCAGCAGCCAAACGGCATATGGCTACACCTTC.

Only one count was recorded for this clone. The gene calls are TRBV3-1 (or the pseudogene TRBV3-2) and TRBJ2-5; tentatively, D is TRBD1 (6 bases). V lost 4 bases to trimming and J lost 3 bases, with 21 bases between them. Germline lookup yields CDR1 LGHDT and CDR2 YNNKEL (reference sequence). The CDR3 is 17 residues long. The CDR3 sequence: CASSLQLGGLSEETQYF. The CDR3 region has the DNA TGTGCCAGCAGCCTGCAGCTTGGGGGCTTAAGCGAAGAGACCCAGTACTTC.

The chain has TRBV28 and TRBJ2-5; 8 nucleotides match TRBD2. Germline lookup yields CDR1 MDHEN and CDR2 SYDVKM. Losses at the gene ends were 4 bases for V and 2 bases for J; bases not matched to a gene: 9. This CDR3 has 16 amino acids. CDR3 coding DNA: TGTGCCAGCAGTTCGAGTGGCGGGGGGTCGCAAGAGACCCAGTACTTC. Translated, it gives CASSSSGGGSQETQYF.

J is TRBJ2-3 and V is TRBV27; D tentatively fits TRBD1 or TRBD2 (6 bases each). This CDR3 region has 12 residues. Germline V gene data show CDR1 as MNHEY and CDR2 as SMNVEV (reference sequence). CDR3 protein: CAARGLTDTQYF. The CDR3, as DNA: TGTGCTGCTCGGGGGCTCACAGATACGCAGTATTTT.